Listed below are T cell receptor beta chains from one sample, sequenced in a study of OX40 agonist ivuxolimab in advanced cancers. Method: immunoSEQ multiplex PCR; TCRdb's copy keeps in-frame clones and lacks some. The sample includes more than 85,000 clones, roughly 90% seen only once; the top ten take about 0.3%. Material: CD4+ or CD8+ T cells sorted from blood, obtained in a trial of the OX40 agonist ivuxolimab. The source of these receptors is an adult with an advanced solid tumor such as melanoma, head and neck, liver or kidney cancer. CDR3s include the opening cysteine and the closing phenylalanine or tryptophan. Each record gives: CDR3 protein, CDR3 DNA, V gene, clone size, D gene, J gene. A D gene is named only where the DNA matches it firmly. A clone size is listed for some rows: how often the clone was seen (once, few, many), or a class if it is expanded.

CDR3aa: CASKSGDEAFF
CDR3nt: TGTGCCAGTAAGAGCGGGGATGAAGCTTTCTTT
v_gene: TRBV19
abundance: -
d_gene: -
j_gene: TRBJ1-1

CDR3aa: CSATGTNIQYF
CDR3nt: TGCAGTGCCACTGGGACAAACATTCAGTACTTC
v_gene: TRBV20-1
abundance: -
d_gene: -
j_gene: TRBJ2-4

CDR3aa: CASSLEGPRNEQFF
CDR3nt: TGCGCCAGCAGCCTGGAGGGTCCAAGGAATGAGCAGTTCTTC
v_gene: TRBV5-1
abundance: -
d_gene: -
j_gene: TRBJ2-1

CDR3aa: CATTEALHGDTQYF
CDR3nt: TGTGCCACCACAGAGGCCCTGCACGGAGATACGCAGTATTTT
v_gene: TRBV19
abundance: -
d_gene: -
j_gene: TRBJ2-3

CDR3aa: CASSPHPGDETQYF
CDR3nt: TGCGCCAGCAGCCCACACCCCGGGGACGAGACCCAGTACTTC
v_gene: TRBV4-1
abundance: -
d_gene: -
j_gene: TRBJ2-5

CDR3aa: CASRRQDAYEQYF
CDR3nt: TGTGCCAGCAGGAGACAGGATGCCTACGAGCAGTACTTC
v_gene: TRBV6-6
abundance: -
d_gene: -
j_gene: TRBJ2-7

CDR3aa: CASTLRGNTEAFF
CDR3nt: TGTGCCAGTACGTTAAGAGGGAACACTGAAGCTTTCTTT
v_gene: TRBV19
abundance: -
d_gene: -
j_gene: TRBJ1-1

CDR3aa: CASSIDRFDYSTEQYF
CDR3nt: TGTGCCAGTAGTATAGATAGATTCGACTACTCGACGGAGCAGTACTTC
v_gene: TRBV19
abundance: -
d_gene: -
j_gene: TRBJ2-7

CDR3aa: CASSHRMRTEAFF
CDR3nt: TGTGCCAGCAGCCATAGAATGCGAACTGAAGCTTTCTTT
v_gene: TRBV14
abundance: -
d_gene: -
j_gene: TRBJ1-1

CDR3aa: CAFGTGATYEQYF
CDR3nt: TGTGCTTTCGGGACAGGAGCAACGTACGAGCAGTACTTC
v_gene: TRBV30
abundance: once
d_gene: TRBD1
j_gene: TRBJ2-7

CDR3aa: CASSLALVNEQFF
CDR3nt: TGCGCCAGCAGCTTGGCTCTAGTCAATGAGCAGTTCTTC
v_gene: TRBV5-1
abundance: -
d_gene: -
j_gene: TRBJ2-1

CDR3aa: CASSLVGSSYEQYF
CDR3nt: TGTGCCAGCAGCTTAGTTGGTAGCTCCTACGAGCAGTACTTC
v_gene: TRBV7-9
abundance: -
d_gene: -
j_gene: TRBJ2-7

CDR3aa: CASSGSRIGTANQPQHF
CDR3nt: TGTGCCAGCAGTGGTTCAAGGATAGGGACAGCGAATCAGCCCCAGCATTTT
v_gene: TRBV6-1
abundance: once
d_gene: TRBD1
j_gene: TRBJ1-5

CDR3aa: CASSPGGGSYNEQFF
CDR3nt: TGTGCCAGCAGCCCCGGAGGGGGTTCCTACAATGAGCAGTTCTTC
v_gene: TRBV7-9
abundance: -
d_gene: -
j_gene: TRBJ2-1

CDR3aa: CASSLGQGTNQPQHF
CDR3nt: TGTGCCAGCAGCTTGGGACAGGGTACAAATCAGCCCCAGCATTTT
v_gene: TRBV5-6
abundance: -
d_gene: TRBD1
j_gene: TRBJ1-5

CDR3aa: CASSPMGGGYTF
CDR3nt: TGTGCCAGTAGCCCGATGGGAGGTGGCTACACCTTC
v_gene: TRBV19
abundance: -
d_gene: -
j_gene: TRBJ1-2

CDR3aa: CASSAPTESSGNTIYF
CDR3nt: TGTGCCAGCAGCGCCCCGACAGAAAGCTCTGGAAACACCATATATTTT
v_gene: TRBV9
abundance: -
d_gene: -
j_gene: TRBJ1-3

CDR3aa: CASSEWGAKNIQYF
CDR3nt: TGTGCCAGCAGTGAATGGGGTGCCAAAAACATTCAGTACTTC
v_gene: TRBV2
abundance: -
d_gene: -
j_gene: TRBJ2-4

CDR3aa: CASSMSSGELFF
CDR3nt: TGTGCCAGTAGTATGAGTTCCGGGGAGCTGTTTTTT
v_gene: TRBV19
abundance: -
d_gene: -
j_gene: TRBJ2-2

CDR3aa: CASSTGALANTGELFF
CDR3nt: TGTGCCAGCAGTACAGGGGCCCTAGCGAACACCGGGGAGCTGTTTTTT
v_gene: TRBV9
abundance: -
d_gene: TRBD1
j_gene: TRBJ2-2

CDR3aa: CASSEKDSGVYGYTF
CDR3nt: TGTGCCAGCAGTGAGAAGGACAGTGGAGTCTATGGCTACACCTTC
v_gene: TRBV25-1
abundance: -
d_gene: -
j_gene: TRBJ1-2

CDR3aa: CAWSLGPQGPSSYNSPLHF
CDR3nt: TGTGCCTGGAGCCTAGGGCCCCAGGGGCCGAGCTCCTATAATTCACCCCTCCACTTT
v_gene: TRBV30
abundance: -
d_gene: -
j_gene: TRBJ1-6

CDR3aa: CASSIRTSGMSSYNEQFF
CDR3nt: TGTGCCAGCAGCATCCGGACTAGCGGGATGAGCTCCTACAATGAGCAGTTCTTC
v_gene: TRBV21-1
abundance: -
d_gene: -
j_gene: TRBJ2-1

CDR3aa: CASGDGIDQPQHF
CDR3nt: TGCGCCAGCGGCGACGGTATCGATCAGCCCCAGCATTTT
v_gene: TRBV5-1
abundance: -
d_gene: -
j_gene: TRBJ1-5

CDR3aa: CASSGGMGKANTEAFF
CDR3nt: TGTGCCAGCAGTGGAGGGATGGGGAAGGCGAACACTGAAGCTTTCTTT
v_gene: TRBV6-1
abundance: -
d_gene: -
j_gene: TRBJ1-1

CDR3aa: CASSDYIGEDQPQHF
CDR3nt: TGTGCCAGCAGTGATTACATAGGGGAGGATCAGCCCCAGCATTTT
v_gene: TRBV28
abundance: -
d_gene: -
j_gene: TRBJ1-5

CDR3aa: CASSLMSEQYF
CDR3nt: TGTGCCAGCAGCTTAATGTCCGAGCAGTACTTC
v_gene: TRBV7-9
abundance: few
d_gene: -
j_gene: TRBJ2-7

CDR3aa: CASSLAAQETQYF
CDR3nt: TGTGCCAGTAGCCTGGCCGCACAAGAGACCCAGTACTTC
v_gene: TRBV19
abundance: once
d_gene: -
j_gene: TRBJ2-5

CDR3aa: CASSLGGGEEKLFF
CDR3nt: TGCGCCAGCAGCTTGGGAGGGGGCGAGGAAAAACTGTTTTTT
v_gene: TRBV5-1
abundance: -
d_gene: TRBD1
j_gene: TRBJ1-4

CDR3aa: CASSLATGQSSYEQYF
CDR3nt: TGCGCCAGCAGCTTGGCGACAGGACAGAGCTCCTACGAGCAGTACTTC
v_gene: TRBV5-1
abundance: -
d_gene: -
j_gene: TRBJ2-7

CDR3aa: CASSYRGLVYGGYTF
CDR3nt: TGTGCCAGCAGTTACAGGGGGCTGGTCTATGGTGGCTACACCTTC
v_gene: TRBV6-5
abundance: -
d_gene: TRBD1
j_gene: TRBJ1-2

CDR3aa: CAIGYLPPGLGAETQYF
CDR3nt: TGTGCCATCGGATACTTACCACCGGGACTAGGGGCGGAGACCCAGTACTTC
v_gene: TRBV10-3
abundance: -
d_gene: TRBD2
j_gene: TRBJ2-5

CDR3aa: CASSYRAAGEYQPQHF
CDR3nt: TGTGCCAGCAGTTACCGGGCGGCAGGGGAGTATCAGCCCCAGCATTTT
v_gene: TRBV6-6
abundance: -
d_gene: -
j_gene: TRBJ1-5